This T cell receptor (beta chain) was profiled in a study of T-cell memory formation after mild COVID-19. One entry per CDR3 protein results from TCRdb running MiXCR on the 5' RACE reads. Among more than 200,000 distinct CDR3 sequences, about a sixth were seen once, and the ten largest hold 3.5%. This clonotype was recorded many times. This CDR3 comprises 15 residues. The germline V gene encodes CDR1 SGHTA and CDR2 FQGTGA. V lost 3 bases and J 3 bases, leaving 13 bases between the germline ends. This clonotype was sampled from a man between 18 and 29 years old who had mild COVID-19 (a few samples of this study predate the infection). Cell type and time point are not known. This chain uses TRBV7-3 with TRBJ2-3; either TRBD1 or TRBD2 may fit D (5 bases each). Sequenced input: PBMCs or a T cell subset sorted from them (not recorded which). DNA of the CDR3: TGTGCCAGCAGCTTGTCGGGGCACCGTACAGATACGCAGTATTTT. This translates into CASSLSGHRTDTQYF.